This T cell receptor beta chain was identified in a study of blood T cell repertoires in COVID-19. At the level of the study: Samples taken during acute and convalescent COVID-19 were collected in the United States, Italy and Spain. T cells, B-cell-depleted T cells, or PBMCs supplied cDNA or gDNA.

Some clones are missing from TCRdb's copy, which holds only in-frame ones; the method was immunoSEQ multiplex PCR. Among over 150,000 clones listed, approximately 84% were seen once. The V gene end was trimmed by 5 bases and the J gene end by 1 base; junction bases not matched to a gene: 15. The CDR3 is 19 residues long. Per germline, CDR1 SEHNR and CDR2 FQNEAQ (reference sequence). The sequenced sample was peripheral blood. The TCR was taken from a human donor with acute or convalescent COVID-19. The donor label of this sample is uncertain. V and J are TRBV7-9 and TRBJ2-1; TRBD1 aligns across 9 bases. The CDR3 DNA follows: TGTGCCAGCAGCGGGGGGACAGGGTTTAAAGTAGGGTCCTACAATGAGCAGTTCTTC. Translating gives CASSGGTGFKVGSYNEQFF.